The text below deals with one T cell receptor (beta chain). Antigen specificity is unknown. The CDR3 extends 3 residues past the end of the read, so its final part is completed from the germline J gene. Within the sample, other DNA sequences also encode this same CDR3. The CDR3 contains 12 residues. Germline values: CDR1 SQVTM, CDR2 ANQGSEA. V trimming: 6 bases; J trimming: 5 bases; junction bases outside the gene matches: 6. Method: immunoSEQ multiplex PCR; TCRdb's copy keeps in-frame clones and lacks some. The specimen has 32,000 or so clones, none found just once. The source of the sample is a study of T cell clonality in common variable immunodeficiency. Overall study results and limits: Common variable immunodeficiency TCR beta sequences reportedly had fewer deletions and N-nucleotide insertions. TCRbeta clonality was increased in CVID versus healthy controls.

CVID subjects were 15 female and roughly 31 male, aged roughly 9 to 70. Replacement immunoglobulin had been given to every CVID subject for at least one year. The rearrangement links TRBV29-1 to TRBJ2-7; 8 nucleotides match TRBD1. This receptor was taken from a human donor with common variable immunodeficiency. The sequencing input was peripheral blood mononuclear cells. The CDR3 bases that were read are TGCAGCGTGGGACAGGCGTCGAACGAG. It encodes CSVGQASNE. The CDR3 as a whole reads CSVGQASNEQYF.